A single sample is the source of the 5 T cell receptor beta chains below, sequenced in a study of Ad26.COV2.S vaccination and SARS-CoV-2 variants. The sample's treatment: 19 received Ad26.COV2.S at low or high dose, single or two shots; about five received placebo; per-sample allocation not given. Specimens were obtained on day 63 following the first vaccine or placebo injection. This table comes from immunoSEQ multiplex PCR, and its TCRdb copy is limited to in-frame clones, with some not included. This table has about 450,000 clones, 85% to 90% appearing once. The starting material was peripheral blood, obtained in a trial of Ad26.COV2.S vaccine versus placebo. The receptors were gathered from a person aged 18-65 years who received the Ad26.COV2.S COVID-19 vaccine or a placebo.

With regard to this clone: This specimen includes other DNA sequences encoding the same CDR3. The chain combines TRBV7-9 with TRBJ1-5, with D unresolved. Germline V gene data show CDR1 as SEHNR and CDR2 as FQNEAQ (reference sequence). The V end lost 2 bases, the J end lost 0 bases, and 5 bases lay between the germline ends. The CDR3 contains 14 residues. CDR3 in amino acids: CASSLYDSNQPQHF. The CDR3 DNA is TGTGCCAGCAGCTTATACGATAGCAATCAGCCCCAGCATTTT.

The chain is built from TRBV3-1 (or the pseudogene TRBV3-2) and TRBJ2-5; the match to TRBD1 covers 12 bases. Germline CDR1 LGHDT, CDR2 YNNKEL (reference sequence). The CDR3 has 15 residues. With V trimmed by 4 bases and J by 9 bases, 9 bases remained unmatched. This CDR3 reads CASSLGTGGVPAQYF. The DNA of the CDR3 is TGTGCCAGCAGCCTGGGGACAGGGGGCGTTCCGGCCCAGTACTTC.

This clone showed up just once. CDR3 sequence: CSASRLNNQPQHF. CDR3 bases: TGCAGTGCTAGTAGGCTAAACAATCAGCCCCAGCATTTT. This chain links TRBV20-1 with TRBJ1-5; D unclear. The germline CDR1 and CDR2 sequences are DFQATT and SNEGSKA (reference sequence). V was cut by 3 bases and J by 3 bases, with 9 bases left in between. The CDR3 covers 13 residues.

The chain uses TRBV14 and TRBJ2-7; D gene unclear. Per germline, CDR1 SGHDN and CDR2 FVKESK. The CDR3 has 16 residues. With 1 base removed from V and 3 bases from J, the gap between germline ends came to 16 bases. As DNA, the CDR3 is TGTGCCAGCAGCCAAGTTAAGGAGCTCAAGGTCTACGAGCAGTACGTC. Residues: CASSQVKELKVYEQYV.

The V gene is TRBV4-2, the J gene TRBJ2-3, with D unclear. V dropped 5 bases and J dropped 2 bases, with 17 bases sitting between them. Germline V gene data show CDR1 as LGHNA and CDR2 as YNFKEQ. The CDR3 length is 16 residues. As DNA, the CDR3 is TGTGCCAGCAGCTACATATACCCCCCTCTCACAGATACGCAGTATTTT. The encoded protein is CASSYIYPPLTDTQYF.